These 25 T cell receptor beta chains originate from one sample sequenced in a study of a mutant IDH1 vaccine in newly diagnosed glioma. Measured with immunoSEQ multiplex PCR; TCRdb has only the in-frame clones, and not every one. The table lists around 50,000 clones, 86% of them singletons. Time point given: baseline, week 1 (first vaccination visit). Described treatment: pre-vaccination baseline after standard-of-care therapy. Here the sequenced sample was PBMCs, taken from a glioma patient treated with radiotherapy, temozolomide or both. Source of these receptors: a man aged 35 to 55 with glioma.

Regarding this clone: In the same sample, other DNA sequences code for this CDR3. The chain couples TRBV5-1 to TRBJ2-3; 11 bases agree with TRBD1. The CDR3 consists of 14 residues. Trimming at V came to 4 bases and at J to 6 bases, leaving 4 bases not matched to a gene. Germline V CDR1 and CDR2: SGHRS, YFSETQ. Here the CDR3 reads CASSPGTGGDTQYF. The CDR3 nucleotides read TGCGCCAGCAGCCCCGGGACAGGGGGGGATACGCAGTATTTT.

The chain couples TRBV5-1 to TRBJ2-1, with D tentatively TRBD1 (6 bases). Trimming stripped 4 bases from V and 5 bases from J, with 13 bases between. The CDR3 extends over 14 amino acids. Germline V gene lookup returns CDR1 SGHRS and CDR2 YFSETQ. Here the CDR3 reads CASSGVQGNNEQFF. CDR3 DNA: TGCGCCAGCAGCGGGGTACAGGGAAACAATGAGCAGTTCTTC.

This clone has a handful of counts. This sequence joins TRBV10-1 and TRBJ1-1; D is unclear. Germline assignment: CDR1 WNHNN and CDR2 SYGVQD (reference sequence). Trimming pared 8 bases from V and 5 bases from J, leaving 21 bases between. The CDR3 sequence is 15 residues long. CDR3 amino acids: CASPRAPLVRTEAFF. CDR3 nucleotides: TGCGCCAGCCCTCGGGCCCCCTTGGTTCGGACTGAAGCTTTCTTT.

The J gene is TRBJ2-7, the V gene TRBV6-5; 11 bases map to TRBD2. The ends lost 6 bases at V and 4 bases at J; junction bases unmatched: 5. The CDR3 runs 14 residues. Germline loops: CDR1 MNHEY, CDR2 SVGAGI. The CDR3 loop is CASRPLAGVYEQYF. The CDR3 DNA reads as TGTGCCAGCAGACCACTAGCGGGAGTTTACGAGCAGTACTTC.

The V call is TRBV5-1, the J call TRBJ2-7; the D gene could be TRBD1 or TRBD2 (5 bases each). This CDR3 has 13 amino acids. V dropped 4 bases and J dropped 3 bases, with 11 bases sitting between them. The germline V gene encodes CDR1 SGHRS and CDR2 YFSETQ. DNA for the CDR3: TGCGCCAGCAGCCCCGAGGGGCTCTACGAGCAGTACTTC. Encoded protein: CASSPEGLYEQYF.

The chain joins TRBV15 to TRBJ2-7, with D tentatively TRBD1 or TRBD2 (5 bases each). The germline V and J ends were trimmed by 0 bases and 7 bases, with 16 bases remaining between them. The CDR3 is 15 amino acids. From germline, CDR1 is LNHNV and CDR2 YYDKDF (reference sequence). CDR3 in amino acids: CATSRDLEDWGEQYF. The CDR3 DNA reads TGTGCCACCAGCAGAGATCTCGAGGATTGGGGGGAGCAGTACTTC.

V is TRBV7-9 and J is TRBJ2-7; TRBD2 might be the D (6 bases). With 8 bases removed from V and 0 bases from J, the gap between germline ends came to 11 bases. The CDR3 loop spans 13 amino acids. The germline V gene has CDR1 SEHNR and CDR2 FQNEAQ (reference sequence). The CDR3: CASEGTFSYEQYF. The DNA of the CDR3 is TGTGCCAGCGAAGGGACTTTCTCCTACGAGCAGTACTTC.

CDR3 in amino acids: CASSISGDSYGYTF. Here the CDR3 DNA reads TGTGCCAGTAGTATTTCAGGGGACTCCTATGGCTACACCTTC. The chain uses TRBV19 and TRBJ1-2; the D gene is possibly TRBD1 (6 bases). The CDR3 runs 14 residues. Trimming left V 3 bases short and J 4 bases short, with 12 bases between. Germline-derived CDR1 and CDR2 are LNHDA and SQIVND (reference sequence).

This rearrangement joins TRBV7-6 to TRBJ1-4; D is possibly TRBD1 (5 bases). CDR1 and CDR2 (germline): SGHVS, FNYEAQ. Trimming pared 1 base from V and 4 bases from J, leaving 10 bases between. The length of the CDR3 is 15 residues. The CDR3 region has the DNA TGTGCCAGCAGCTTAGTCGGGGGGTTTAATGAAAAACTGTTTTTT. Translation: CASSLVGGFNEKLFF.

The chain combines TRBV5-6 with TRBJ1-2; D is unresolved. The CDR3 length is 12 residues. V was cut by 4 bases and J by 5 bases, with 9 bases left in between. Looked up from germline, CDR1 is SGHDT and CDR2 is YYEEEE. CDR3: CASSRWGYGYTF. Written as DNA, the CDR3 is TGTGCCAGCAGCCGGTGGGGTTATGGCTACACCTTC. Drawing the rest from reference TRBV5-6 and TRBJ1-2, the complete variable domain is DAGVTQSPTHLIKTRGQQVTLRCSPKSGHDTVSWYQQALGQGPQFIFQYYEEEERQRGNFPDRFSGHQFPNYSSELNVNALLLGDSALYLCASSRWGYGYTFGSGTRLTVV.

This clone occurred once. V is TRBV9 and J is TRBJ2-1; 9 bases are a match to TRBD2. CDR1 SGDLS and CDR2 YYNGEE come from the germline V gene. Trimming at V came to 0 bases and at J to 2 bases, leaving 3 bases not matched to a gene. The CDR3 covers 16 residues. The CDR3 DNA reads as TGTGCCAGCAGCGTAGGTGGCGGGAGGGCCTACAATGAGCAGTTCTTC. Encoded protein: CASSVGGGRAYNEQFF.

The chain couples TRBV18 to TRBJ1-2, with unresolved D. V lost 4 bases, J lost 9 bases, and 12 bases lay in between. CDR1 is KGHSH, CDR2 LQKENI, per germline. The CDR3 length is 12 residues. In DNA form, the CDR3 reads TGTGCCAGCTCACGGGGTCGGGAGAGCTACACCTTC. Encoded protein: CASSRGRESYTF.

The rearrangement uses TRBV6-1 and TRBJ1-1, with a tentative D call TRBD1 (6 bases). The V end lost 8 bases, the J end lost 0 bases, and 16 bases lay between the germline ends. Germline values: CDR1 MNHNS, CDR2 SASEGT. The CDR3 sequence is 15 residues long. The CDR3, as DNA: TGTGCCAGCGACCTGCAGGGGCTTTTGAACACTGAAGCTTTCTTT. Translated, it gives CASDLQGLLNTEAFF.

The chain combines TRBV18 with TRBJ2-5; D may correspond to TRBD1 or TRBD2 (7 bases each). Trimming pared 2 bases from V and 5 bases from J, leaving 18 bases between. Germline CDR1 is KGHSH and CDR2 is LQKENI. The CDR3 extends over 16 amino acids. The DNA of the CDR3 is TGTGCCAGCTCACCAACGACGATCCAGGGGGGGGAGACCCAGTACTTC. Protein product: CASSPTTIQGGETQYF.

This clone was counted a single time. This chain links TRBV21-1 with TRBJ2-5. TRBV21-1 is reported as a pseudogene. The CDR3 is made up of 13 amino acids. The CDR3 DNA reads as TGTGCCAGGCCCCGGTTACACGGAAAGACCCAGTACTTC. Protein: CARPRLHGKTQYF.

The CDR3 spells CASSLDTGTRNYEQYF. Written as DNA, the CDR3 is TGTGCCAGCAGCTTGGATACCGGGACTAGGAACTACGAGCAGTACTTC. The chain employs TRBV5-4 and TRBJ2-7; TRBD2 matches 8 bases. This CDR3 spans 16 amino acids. Per the germline V gene, CDR1 is SGHNT and CDR2 is YYREEE (reference sequence). Germline trimming cut 0 bases from V and 3 bases from J; bases unmatched to any gene: 8. The full variable domain, rest sourced from reference TRBV5-4 and TRBJ2-7, is ETGVTQSPTHLIKTRGQQVTLRCSSQSGHNTVSWYQQALGQGPQFIFQYYREEENGRGNFPPRFSGLQFPNYSSELNVNALELDDSALYLCASSLDTGTRNYEQYFGPGTRLTVT.

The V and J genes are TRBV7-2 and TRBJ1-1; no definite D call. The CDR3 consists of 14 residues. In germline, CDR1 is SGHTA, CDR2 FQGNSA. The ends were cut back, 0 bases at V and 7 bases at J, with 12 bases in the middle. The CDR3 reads CASSLASWAVEAFF. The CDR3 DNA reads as TGTGCCAGCAGCTTAGCCTCTTGGGCGGTTGAAGCTTTCTTT.

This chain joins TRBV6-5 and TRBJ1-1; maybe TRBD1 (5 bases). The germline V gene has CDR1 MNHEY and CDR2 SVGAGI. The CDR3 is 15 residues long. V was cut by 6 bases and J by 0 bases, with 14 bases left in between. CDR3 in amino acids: CASRTGTRMNTEAFF. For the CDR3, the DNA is TGTGCCAGCAGAACCGGGACTCGTATGAACACTGAAGCTTTCTTT.

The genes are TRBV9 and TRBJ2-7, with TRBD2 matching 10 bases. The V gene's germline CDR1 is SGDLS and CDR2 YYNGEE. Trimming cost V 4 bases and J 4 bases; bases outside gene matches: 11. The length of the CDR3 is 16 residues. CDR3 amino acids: CASSSQSGRAGYEQYF. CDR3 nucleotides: TGTGCCAGCAGCTCGCAAAGCGGGAGGGCCGGTTACGAGCAGTACTTC.

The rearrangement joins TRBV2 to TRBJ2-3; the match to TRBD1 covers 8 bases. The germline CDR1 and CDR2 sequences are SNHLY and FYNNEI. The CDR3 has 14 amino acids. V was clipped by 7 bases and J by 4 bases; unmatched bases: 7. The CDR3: CASISGQASDTQYF. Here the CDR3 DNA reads TGTGCCAGCATATCGGGACAGGCTTCAGATACGCAGTATTTT.

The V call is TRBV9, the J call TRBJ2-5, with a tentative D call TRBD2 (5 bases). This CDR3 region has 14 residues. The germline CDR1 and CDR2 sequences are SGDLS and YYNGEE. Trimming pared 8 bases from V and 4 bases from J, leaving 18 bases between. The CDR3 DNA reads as TGTGCCAGACATGGAGGAAAATACTCAGAGACCCAGTACTTC. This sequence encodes CARHGGKYSETQYF.

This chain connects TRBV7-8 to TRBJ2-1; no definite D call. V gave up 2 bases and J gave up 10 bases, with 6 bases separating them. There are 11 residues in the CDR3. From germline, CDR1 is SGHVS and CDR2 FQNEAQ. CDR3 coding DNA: TGTGCCAGCAGCTTATTGGGCGAGCAGTTCTTC. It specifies CASSLLGEQFF. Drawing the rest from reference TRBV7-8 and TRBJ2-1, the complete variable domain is GAGVSQSPRYKVAKRGQDVALRCDPISGHVSLFWYQQALGQGPEFLTYFQNEAQLDKSGLPSDRFFAERPEGSVSTLKIQRTQQEDSAVYLCASSLLGEQFFGPGTRLTVL.

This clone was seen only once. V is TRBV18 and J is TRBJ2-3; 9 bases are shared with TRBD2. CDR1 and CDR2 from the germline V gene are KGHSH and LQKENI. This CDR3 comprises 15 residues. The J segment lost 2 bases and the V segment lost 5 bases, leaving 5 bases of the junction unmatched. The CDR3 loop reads CASSSLAGITDTQYF. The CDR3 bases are TGTGCCAGCTCATCCCTAGCGGGAATCACAGATACGCAGTATTTT.

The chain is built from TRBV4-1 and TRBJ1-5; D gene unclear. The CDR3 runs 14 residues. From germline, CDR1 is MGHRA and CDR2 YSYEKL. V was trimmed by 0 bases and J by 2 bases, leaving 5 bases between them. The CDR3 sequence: CASSQEGGNQPQHF. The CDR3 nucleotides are TGCGCCAGCAGCCAAGAAGGAGGCAATCAGCCCCAGCATTTT.

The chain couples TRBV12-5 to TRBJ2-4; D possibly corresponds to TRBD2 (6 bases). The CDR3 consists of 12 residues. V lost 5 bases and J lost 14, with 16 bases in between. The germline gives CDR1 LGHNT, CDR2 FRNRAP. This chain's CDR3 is CASGASVVREYF. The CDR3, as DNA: TGTGCTAGTGGTGCTAGCGTAGTCCGAGAGTACTTC.